This record looks at one T cell receptor beta chain sequence and its context. The entry originates in a study of blood T cell repertoires in COVID-19. Overall study: COVID-19 samples, acute and convalescent, were from the United States, Italy and Spain. T cells, B-cell-depleted T cells, or PBMCs supplied cDNA or gDNA.

The V gene lost 6 bases and the J gene lost 3 bases, with 12 bases spanning the gap. The CDR3 is 15 amino acids. Per the germline V gene, CDR1 is MNHEY and CDR2 is SVGAGI. Original methodology: Reference gene primer amplification gave estimated nucleated cell counts. Using immunoSEQ multiplex PCR, the repertoire was profiled, and TCRdb retains in-frame clones only, with some absent. That table supplies the V and J calls and clone size; D and trimming were determined from the DNA. The sample includes 250,000 or so clones, about 83% of them seen just once. The TCR comes from a man aged 30 to 45 who had recovered from COVID-19. V and J are TRBV6-5 and TRBJ1-6; TRBD1 is a possible D gene (6 bases). Sequenced sample: peripheral blood. CDR3: CASSRGGVYNSPLHF. CDR3 nucleotide sequence: TGTGCCAGCAGCCGAGGGGGGGTCTATAATTCACCCCTCCACTTT.